The subject of this entry is one T cell receptor beta chain. The antigen remains undetermined. This sample was taken from a study of shared clonotypes between healthy human individuals. Study-wide results and caveats: Between a handful of donors, naive CD4 clonotypes were shared at a level of around 5.1%.

The CDR3 is 12 residues long. Germline lookup yields CDR1 GTSNPN and CDR2 SVGIG (reference sequence). Deep was the level at which the assay was run. Replicate PCRs from sorted subsets contained around 200 ng DNA, which is roughly 30,000 T cell genomes. The assay was immunoSEQ multiplex PCR, and TCRdb's table has in-frame clones only and misses some. This table holds about 1 million clones, approximately 70% found once. The TCR was taken from a man younger than 35 in good health. The chain has TRBV30 and TRBJ2-5; D is ambiguous. The tail of the sequence fits TRBJ2-7 better, so the J call may be wrong. What was sequenced was memory CD4+ T cells sorted from blood. As for subset: CD45RA-negative fraction. The chain's CDR3 is CAWSVRQYEQYF. CDR3 DNA: TGTGCCTGGAGTGTACGACAATACGAGCAGTACTTC.